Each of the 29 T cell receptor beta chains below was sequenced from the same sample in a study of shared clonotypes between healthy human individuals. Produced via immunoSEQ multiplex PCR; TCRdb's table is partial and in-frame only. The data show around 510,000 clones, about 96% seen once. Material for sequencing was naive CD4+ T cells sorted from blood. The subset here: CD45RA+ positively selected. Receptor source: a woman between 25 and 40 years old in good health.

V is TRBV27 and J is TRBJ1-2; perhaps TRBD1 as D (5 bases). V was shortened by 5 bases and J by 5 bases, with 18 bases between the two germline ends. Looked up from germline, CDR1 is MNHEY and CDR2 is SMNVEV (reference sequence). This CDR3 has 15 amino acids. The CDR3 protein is CASSPTLGGEYGYTF. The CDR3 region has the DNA TGTGCCAGCAGTCCCACATTGGGAGGGGAATATGGCTACACCTTC.

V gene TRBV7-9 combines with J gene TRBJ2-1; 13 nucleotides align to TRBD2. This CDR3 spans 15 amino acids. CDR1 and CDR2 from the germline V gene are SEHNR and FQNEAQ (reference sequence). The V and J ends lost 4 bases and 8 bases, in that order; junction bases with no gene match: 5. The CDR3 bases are TGTGCCAGCAGCTCCGGGACTAGCGGGATAGATGAGCAGTTCTTC. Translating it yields CASSSGTSGIDEQFF.

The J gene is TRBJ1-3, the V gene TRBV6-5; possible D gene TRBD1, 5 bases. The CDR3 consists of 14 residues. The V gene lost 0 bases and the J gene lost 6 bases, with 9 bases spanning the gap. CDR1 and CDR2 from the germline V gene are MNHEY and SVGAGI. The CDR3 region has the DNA TGTGCCAGCAGTTACTCAGGACAAAAAAACACCATATATTTT. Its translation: CASSYSGQKNTIYF.

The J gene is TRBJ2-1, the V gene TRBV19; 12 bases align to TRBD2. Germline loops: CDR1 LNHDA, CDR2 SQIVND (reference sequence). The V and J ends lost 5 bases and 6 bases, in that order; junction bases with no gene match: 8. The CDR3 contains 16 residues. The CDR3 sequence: CASSVSLAGGPNEQFF. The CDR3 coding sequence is TGTGCCAGTAGTGTATCCCTAGCGGGAGGGCCCAATGAGCAGTTCTTC.

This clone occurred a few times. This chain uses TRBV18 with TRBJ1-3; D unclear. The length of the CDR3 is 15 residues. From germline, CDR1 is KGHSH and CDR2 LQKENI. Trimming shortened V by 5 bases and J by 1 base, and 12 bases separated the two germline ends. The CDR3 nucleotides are TGTGCCAGCTCAGCCCAGGTGGGATCTGGAAACACCATATATTTT. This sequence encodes CASSAQVGSGNTIYF.

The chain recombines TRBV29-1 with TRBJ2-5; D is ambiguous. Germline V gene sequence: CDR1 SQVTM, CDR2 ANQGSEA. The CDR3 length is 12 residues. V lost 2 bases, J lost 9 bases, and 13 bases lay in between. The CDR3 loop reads CSVETAGRAQYF. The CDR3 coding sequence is TGCAGCGTTGAAACAGCCGGTAGGGCCCAGTACTTC.

The chain's CDR3 is CASSEGDPYRTKAFF. As DNA, the CDR3 is TGTGCCAGCAGTGAAGGGGACCCCTATAGGACTAAAGCTTTCTTT. This chain uses TRBV6-1 with TRBJ1-1, with a weak D call TRBD1 (5 bases). The CDR3 sequence is 15 residues long. CDR1 MNHNS and CDR2 SASEGT come from the germline V gene. V was shortened by 1 base and J by 9 bases, with 18 bases between the two germline ends.

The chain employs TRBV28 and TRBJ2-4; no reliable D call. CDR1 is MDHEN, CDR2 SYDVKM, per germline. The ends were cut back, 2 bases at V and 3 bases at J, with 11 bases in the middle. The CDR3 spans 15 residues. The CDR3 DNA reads TGTGCCAGCAGTTTAGGACCAGAACTCAAAAACATTCAGTACTTC. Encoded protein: CASSLGPELKNIQYF. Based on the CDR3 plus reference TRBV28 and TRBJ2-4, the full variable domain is DVKVTQSSRYLVKRTGEKVFLECVQDMDHENMFWYRQDPGLGLRLIYFSYDVKMKEKGDIPEGYSVSREKKERFSLILESASTNQTSMYLCASSLGPELKNIQYFGAGTRLSVL.

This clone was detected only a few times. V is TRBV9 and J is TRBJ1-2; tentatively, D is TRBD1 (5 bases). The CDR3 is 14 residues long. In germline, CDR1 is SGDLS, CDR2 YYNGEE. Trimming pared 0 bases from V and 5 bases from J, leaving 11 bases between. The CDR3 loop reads CASSVVGDPYGYTF. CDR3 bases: TGTGCCAGCAGCGTAGTAGGGGACCCGTATGGCTACACCTTC.

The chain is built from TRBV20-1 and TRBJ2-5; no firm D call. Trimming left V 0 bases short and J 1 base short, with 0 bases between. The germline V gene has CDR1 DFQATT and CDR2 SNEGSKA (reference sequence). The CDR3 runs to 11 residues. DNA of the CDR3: TGCAGTGCTAGAGACCAAGAGACCCAGTACTTC. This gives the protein CSARDQETQYF.

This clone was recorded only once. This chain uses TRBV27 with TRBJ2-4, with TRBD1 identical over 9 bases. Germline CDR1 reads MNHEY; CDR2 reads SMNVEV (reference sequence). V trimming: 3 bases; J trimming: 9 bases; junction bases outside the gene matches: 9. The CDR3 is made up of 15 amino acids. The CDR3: CASSFALGQGIIQYF. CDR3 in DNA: TGTGCCAGCAGTTTCGCCCTCGGACAGGGGATCATTCAGTACTTC.

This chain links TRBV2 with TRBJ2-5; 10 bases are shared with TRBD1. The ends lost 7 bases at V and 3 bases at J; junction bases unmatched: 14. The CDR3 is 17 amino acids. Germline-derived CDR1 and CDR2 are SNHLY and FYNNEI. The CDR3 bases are TGTGCCAGCAAAGGGGGGACAGGGGCTAGACAAAAAGAGACCCAGTACTTC. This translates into CASKGGTGARQKETQYF.

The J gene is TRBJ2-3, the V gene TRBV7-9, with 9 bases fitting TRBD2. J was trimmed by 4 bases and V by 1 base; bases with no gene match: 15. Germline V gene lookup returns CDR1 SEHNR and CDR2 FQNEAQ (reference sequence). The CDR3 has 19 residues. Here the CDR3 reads CASSLGRASGRLRSDTQYF. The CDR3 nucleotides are TGTGCCAGCAGCTTAGGCAGGGCAAGCGGGAGGCTACGATCAGATACGCAGTATTTT.

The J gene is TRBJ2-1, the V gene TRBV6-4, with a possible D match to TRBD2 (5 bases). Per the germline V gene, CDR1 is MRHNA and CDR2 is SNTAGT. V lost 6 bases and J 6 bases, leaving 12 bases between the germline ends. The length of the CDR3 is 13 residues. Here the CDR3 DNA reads TGTGCCAGCAGCGCCGAAACTAGCAATGAGCAGTTCTTC. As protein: CASSAETSNEQFF.

CDR3 protein: CASSLSSRSGANVLTF. Written as DNA, the CDR3 is TGTGCCAGCAGCCTAAGTAGTAGGTCTGGGGCCAACGTCCTGACTTTC. The chain recombines TRBV7-3 with TRBJ2-6; D unresolved. Per germline, CDR1 SGHTA and CDR2 FQGTGA. The CDR3 extends over 16 amino acids. Trimming took 5 bases from V and 1 from J, leaving 12 bases between them. Looking up the rest from reference TRBV7-3 and TRBJ2-6 gives the full variable domain: GAGVSQTPSNKVTEKGKYVELRCDPISGHTALYWYRQSLGQGPEFLIYFQGTGAADDSGLPNDRFFAVRPEGSVSTLKIQRTERGDSAVYLCASSLSSRSGANVLTFGAGSRLTVL.

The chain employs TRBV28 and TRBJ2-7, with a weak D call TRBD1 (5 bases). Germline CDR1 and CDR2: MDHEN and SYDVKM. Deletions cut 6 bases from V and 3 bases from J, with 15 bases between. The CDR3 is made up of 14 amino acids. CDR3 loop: CASSKGQEVYEQYF. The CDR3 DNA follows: TGTGCCAGCAGCAAGGGGCAGGAAGTCTACGAGCAGTACTTC.

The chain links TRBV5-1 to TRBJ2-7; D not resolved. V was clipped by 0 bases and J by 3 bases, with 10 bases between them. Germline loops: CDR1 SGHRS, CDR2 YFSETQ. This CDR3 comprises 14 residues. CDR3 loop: CASSLALGFYEQYF. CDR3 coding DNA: TGCGCCAGCAGCTTGGCCTTGGGCTTCTACGAGCAGTACTTC.

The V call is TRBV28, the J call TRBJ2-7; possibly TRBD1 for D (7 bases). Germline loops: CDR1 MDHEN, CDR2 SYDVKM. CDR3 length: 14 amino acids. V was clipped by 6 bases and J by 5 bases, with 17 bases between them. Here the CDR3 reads CASRTGTSSDEQYF. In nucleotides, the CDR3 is TGTGCCAGCAGGACAGGGACGTCTAGCGACGAGCAGTACTTC.

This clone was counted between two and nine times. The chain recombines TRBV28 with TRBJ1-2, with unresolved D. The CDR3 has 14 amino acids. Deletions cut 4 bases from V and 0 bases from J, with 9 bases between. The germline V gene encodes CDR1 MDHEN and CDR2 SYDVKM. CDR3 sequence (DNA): TGTGCCAGCAGTTCGTCCGGGGCTAACTATGGCTACACCTTC. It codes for CASSSSGANYGYTF.

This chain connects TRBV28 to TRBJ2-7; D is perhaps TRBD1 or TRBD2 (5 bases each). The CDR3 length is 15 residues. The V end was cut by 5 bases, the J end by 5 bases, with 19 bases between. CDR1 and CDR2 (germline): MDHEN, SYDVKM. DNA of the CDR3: TGTGCCAGCAGTCAAACGACCGGGACGGAGAACGAGCAGTACTTC. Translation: CASSQTTGTENEQYF.

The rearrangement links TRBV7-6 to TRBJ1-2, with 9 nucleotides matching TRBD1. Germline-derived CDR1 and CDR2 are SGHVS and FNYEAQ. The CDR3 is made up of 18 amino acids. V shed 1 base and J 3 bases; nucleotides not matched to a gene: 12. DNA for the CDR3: TGTGCCAGCAGCTTAGTAGAGGGACAGGGACCCCCTGACTATGGCTACACCTTC. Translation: CASSLVEGQGPPDYGYTF. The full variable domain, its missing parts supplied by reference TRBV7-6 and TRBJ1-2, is GAGVSQSPRYKVTKRGQDVALRCDPISGHVSLYWYRQALGQGPEFLTYFNYEAQQDKSGLPNDRFSAERPEGSISTLTIQRTEQRDSAMYRCASSLVEGQGPPDYGYTFGSGTRLTVV.

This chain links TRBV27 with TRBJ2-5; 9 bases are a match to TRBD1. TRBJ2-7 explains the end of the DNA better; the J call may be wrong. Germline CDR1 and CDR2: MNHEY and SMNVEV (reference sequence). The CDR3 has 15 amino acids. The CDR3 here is CASSTGQGFSYEQYF. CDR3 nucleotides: TGTGCCAGCAGTACGGGACAGGGTTTCTCCTACGAGCAGTACTTC.

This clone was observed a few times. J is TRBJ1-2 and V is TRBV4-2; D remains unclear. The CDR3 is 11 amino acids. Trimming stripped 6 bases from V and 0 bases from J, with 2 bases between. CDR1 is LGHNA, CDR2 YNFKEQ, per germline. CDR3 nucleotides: TGTGCCAGCAGATCTAACTATGGCTACACCTTC. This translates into CASRSNYGYTF.

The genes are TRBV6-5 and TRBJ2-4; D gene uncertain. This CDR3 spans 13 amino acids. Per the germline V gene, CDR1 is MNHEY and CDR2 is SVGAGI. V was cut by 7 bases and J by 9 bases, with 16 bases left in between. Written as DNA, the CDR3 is TGTGCCAGCAATCACCTAGGTGGTGGCATTCAGTACTTC. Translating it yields CASNHLGGGIQYF.

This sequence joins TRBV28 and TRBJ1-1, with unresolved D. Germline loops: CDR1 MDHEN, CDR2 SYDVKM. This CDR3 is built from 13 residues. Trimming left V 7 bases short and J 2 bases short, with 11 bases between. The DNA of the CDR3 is TGTGCCAGCAATCAGACACCAAACACTGAAGCTTTCTTT. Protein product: CASNQTPNTEAFF.

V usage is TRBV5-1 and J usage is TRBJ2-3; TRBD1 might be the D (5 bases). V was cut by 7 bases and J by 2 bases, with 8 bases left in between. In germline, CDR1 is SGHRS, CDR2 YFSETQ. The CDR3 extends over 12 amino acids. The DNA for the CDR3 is TGCGCCAGCGGTGGGGCCACAGATACGCAGTATTTT. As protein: CASGGATDTQYF.

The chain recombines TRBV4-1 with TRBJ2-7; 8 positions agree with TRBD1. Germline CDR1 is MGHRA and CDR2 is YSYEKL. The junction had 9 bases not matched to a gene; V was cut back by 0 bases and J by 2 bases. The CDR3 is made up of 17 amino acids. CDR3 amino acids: CASSQDGRGLLAYEQYF. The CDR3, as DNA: TGCGCCAGCAGCCAAGATGGCAGGGGGCTGTTAGCCTACGAGCAGTACTTC.

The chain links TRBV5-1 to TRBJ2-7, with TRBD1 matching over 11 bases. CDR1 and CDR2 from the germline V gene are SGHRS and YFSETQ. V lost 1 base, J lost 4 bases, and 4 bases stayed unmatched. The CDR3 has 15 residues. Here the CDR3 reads CASSLRTGGGYEQYF. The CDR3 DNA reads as TGCGCCAGCAGCTTGAGGACAGGGGGCGGGTACGAGCAGTACTTC.

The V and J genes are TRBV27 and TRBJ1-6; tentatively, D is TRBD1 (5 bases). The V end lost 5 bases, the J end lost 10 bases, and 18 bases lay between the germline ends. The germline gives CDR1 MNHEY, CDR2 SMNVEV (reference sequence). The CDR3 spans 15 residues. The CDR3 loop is CASSPTTVMLSPLHF. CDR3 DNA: TGTGCCAGCAGTCCGACGACAGTTATGCTCTCACCCCTCCACTTT.